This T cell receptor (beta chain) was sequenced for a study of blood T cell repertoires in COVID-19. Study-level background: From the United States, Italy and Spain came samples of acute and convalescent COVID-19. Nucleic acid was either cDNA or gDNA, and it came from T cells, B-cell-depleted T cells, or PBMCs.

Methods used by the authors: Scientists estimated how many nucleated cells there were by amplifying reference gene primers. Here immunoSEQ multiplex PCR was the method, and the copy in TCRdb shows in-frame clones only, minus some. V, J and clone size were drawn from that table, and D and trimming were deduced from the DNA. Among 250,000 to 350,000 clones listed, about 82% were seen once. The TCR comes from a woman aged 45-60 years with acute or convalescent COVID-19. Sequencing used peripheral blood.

The CDR3 sequence: CASSQLRDRFYGYTF. The CDR3 bases are TGTGCCAGCAGCCAGCTCCGGGACAGATTCTATGGCTACACCTTC. The chain combines TRBV3-1 (or the pseudogene TRBV3-2) with TRBJ1-2; TRBD1 matches 7 bases. The junction had 8 bases not matched to a gene; V was cut back by 3 bases and J by 4 bases. The CDR3 sequence is 15 residues long. In germline, CDR1 is LGHDT, CDR2 YNNKEL (reference sequence).